The 24 T cell receptor beta chains reported below all come from one sample, sequenced in a study of blood T cells in healthy people across ages. For the second PCR, which ran for about 7 to 11 cycles, a sample-barcoded 5' primer and a J-beta primer mix were used. Each CDR3 protein is one row after TCRdb ran MiXCR on the 5' RACE reads. The sample lists roughly 800,000 distinct CDR3 sequences, 20% to 30% seen once, with roughly 9% in the top ten. The same sample was also studied in work on T cells of mothers and their children.

Material for sequencing was blood. The receptors originated from a boy aged 5-17 years in good health.

The rearrangement joins TRBV9 to TRBJ2-6; D gene unclear. CDR1 and CDR2 from the germline V gene are SGDLS and YYNGEE. V shed 0 bases and J shed 2 bases, with 12 bases lying between them. This CDR3 region has 17 residues. The CDR3 region is CASSVATKGTGANVLTF. The DNA for the CDR3 is TGTGCCAGCAGCGTAGCTACGAAGGGAACTGGGGCCAACGTCCTGACTTTC. Full variable domain (missing parts from reference TRBV9 and TRBJ2-6): DSGVTQTPKHLITATGQRVTLRCSPRSGDLSVYWYQQSLDQGLQFLIQYYNGEERAKGNILERFSAQQFPDLHSELNLSSLELGDSALYFCASSVATKGTGANVLTFGAGSRLTVL.

This clonotype was found a few times. V usage is TRBV27 and J usage is TRBJ2-5; 7 bases fit TRBD2. J lost 9 bases, V lost 1 base, and 5 bases had no gene match. The CDR3 is 13 amino acids. Germline CDR1 and CDR2: MNHEY and SMNVEV (reference sequence). The CDR3 bases are TGTGCCAGCAGTTTATTGGTGGGAGGGGCCCAGTACTTC. Protein product: CASSLLVGGAQYF.

This clonotype was picked up a small number of times. The chain joins TRBV9 to TRBJ2-5; TRBD2 matches 13 bases. The DNA matches TRBJ2-1 better at its end, which makes the J call doubtful. The germline gives CDR1 SGDLS, CDR2 YYNGEE. This CDR3 has 17 residues. The CDR3 nucleotides read TGTGCCAGCAGCGCTGGACTAGCGGGAGAAACCTACAATGAGCAGTTCTTC. This sequence encodes CASSAGLAGETYNEQFF.

The rearrangement joins TRBV29-1 to TRBJ1-1; maybe TRBD1 (6 bases). The CDR3 sequence is 11 residues long. Germline V gene lookup returns CDR1 SQVTM and CDR2 ANQGSEA. CDR3 nucleotide sequence: TGCAGTGTAGGGGGAGAAACTGAAGCTTTCTTT. It encodes CSVGGETEAFF.

This clonotype was observed a single time. The chain recombines TRBV6-2 or TRBV6-3 with TRBJ2-5, with 9 bases lining up with TRBD2. J lost 5 bases, V lost 5 bases, and 3 bases had no gene match. CDR3 size: 13 residues. From germline, CDR1 is MNHEY and CDR2 SVGEGT. DNA of the CDR3: TGTGCCAGCAGTGCGGGGGGGATTGAGACCCAGTACTTC. Amino acid sequence: CASSAGGIETQYF.

On this clonotype itself: At one of its ends the junction is not consistent with the germline gene, which may arise from a read error. The chain couples TRBV2 to TRBJ1-2; D is unresolved. Germline V lookup: CDR1 SNHLY, CDR2 FYNNEI. The CDR3 has 13 amino acids. The CDR3 bases are TGTGTCAGCAGTAGAGAGTCTAACTATGGCTACACCTTC. This translates into CVSSRESNYGYTF.

This clonotype was counted a few times. The chain combines TRBV20-1 with TRBJ2-5; 7 positions match TRBD1. The tail of the sequence fits TRBJ2-1 better, so the J call may be wrong. CDR3 size: 13 residues. Germline CDR1 DFQATT, CDR2 SNEGSKA (reference sequence). The CDR3 DNA reads as TGCAGTGGTAACAGGGGTTTGAACAATGAGCAGTTCTTC. Its protein product is CSGNRGLNNEQFF.

This clonotype has more than one count but fewer than ten. Mismatch with germline at one junction end may stem from a read error. V is TRBV5-1 and J is TRBJ2-5; D may be TRBD1 (5 bases). Germline CDR1 SGHRS, CDR2 YFSETQ. CDR3 length: 12 amino acids. As DNA, the CDR3 is TGCGCCAGCAGCTCGCAGGGTCCGATGGAGTTCTTC. Translated: CASSSQGPMEFF.

J is TRBJ1-1 and V is TRBV6-1; a weak D match, TRBD1 (5 bases). Germline V gene sequence: CDR1 MNHNS, CDR2 SASEGT. V was shortened by 2 bases and J by 0 bases, with 13 bases between the two germline ends. The CDR3 is 16 amino acids. In DNA, the CDR3 is TGTGCCAGCAGTGAATGGGGTCAGGGCATGAACACTGAAGCTTTCTTT. Its protein product is CASSEWGQGMNTEAFF.

This clonotype occurred a few times. V usage is TRBV6-5 and J usage is TRBJ2-5, with a tentative D call TRBD2 (7 bases). This CDR3 spans 13 amino acids. V was pared by 6 bases and J by 11 bases, with 19 bases between. Germline V gives CDR1 MNHEY, CDR2 SVGAGI. The CDR3 DNA is TGTGCCAGCAGCCGAGGGGGGGTAGAAGAGCAGTACTTC. Translation gives CASSRGGVEEQYF.

This clonotype was seen a few times. The chain employs TRBV14 and TRBJ1-2; TRBD1 matches at 11 bases. Germline V gene sequence: CDR1 SGHDN, CDR2 FVKESK. CDR3 length: 15 amino acids. V lost 1 base to trimming and J lost 4 bases; unmatched junction nucleotides: 2. The CDR3 reads CASSQVGTGGYGYTF. The DNA for the CDR3 is TGTGCCAGCAGCCAAGTTGGGACAGGGGGCTATGGCTACACCTTC. Full variable domain (missing parts from reference TRBV14 and TRBJ1-2): EAGVTQFPSHSVIEKGQTVTLRCDPISGHDNLYWYRRVMGKEIKFLLHFVKESKQDESGMPNNRFLAERTGGTYSTLKVQPAELEDSGVYFCASSQVGTGGYGYTFGSGTRLTVV.

Details on this clonotype: A junction boundary mismatches the germline segment, possibly from a read error. This rearrangement joins TRBV19 to TRBJ2-1, with TRBD2 identical over 7 bases. The CDR3 has 14 amino acids. Germline CDR1 is LNHDA and CDR2 is SQIVND (reference sequence). This CDR3 is CASSIGDYFNEQFF. The CDR3 coding sequence is TGTGCCAGCAGTATAGGGGACTACTTCAATGAGCAGTTCTTC. Based on the CDR3 plus reference TRBV19 and TRBJ2-1, the full variable domain is DGGITQSPKYLFRKEGQNVTLSCEQNLNHDAMYWYRQDPGQGLRLIYYSQIVNDFQKGDIAEGYSVSREKKESFPLTVTSAQKNPTAFYLCASSIGDYFNEQFFGPGTRLTVL.

This clonotype was picked up a small number of times. This chain uses TRBV3-1 with TRBJ2-7, with D possibly being TRBD1 (5 bases). The CDR3 is made up of 15 amino acids. Per the germline V gene, CDR1 is LGHDT and CDR2 is YNNKEL (reference sequence). Trimming shortened V by 3 bases and J by 1 base, and 13 bases separated the two germline ends. The chain's CDR3 is CASSQGLGVSYEQYF. For the CDR3, the DNA is TGTGCCAGCAGCCAGGGGCTAGGGGTATCCTACGAGCAGTACTTC.

The chain combines TRBV20-1 with TRBJ1-5; no definite D call. The CDR3 totals 13 residues. Between the trimmed V and J ends, which lost 4 bases and 3 bases, there was a span of 10 bases. From germline, CDR1 is DFQATT and CDR2 SNEGSKA (reference sequence). DNA for the CDR3: TGCAGTGCTATCTTCCAGTCCAATCAGCCCCAGCATTTT. Protein: CSAIFQSNQPQHF.

J is TRBJ1-1 and V is TRBV20-1; maybe TRBD1 (5 bases). Trimming took 4 bases from V and 0 from J, leaving 12 bases between them. This CDR3 comprises 14 residues. Germline V gene sequence: CDR1 DFQATT, CDR2 SNEGSKA (reference sequence). The CDR3 protein is CSATSTVMNTEAFF. CDR3 coding DNA: TGCAGTGCTACTTCGACAGTGATGAACACTGAAGCTTTCTTT.

The sample holds a few counts of this clonotype. The rearrangement links TRBV7-9 to TRBJ2-3, with 12 bases aligning to TRBD2. This CDR3 contains 17 residues. Losses at the gene ends were 5 bases for V and 4 bases for J; bases not matched to a gene: 10. Germline loops: CDR1 SEHNR, CDR2 FQNEAQ (reference sequence). The CDR3 DNA sequence: TGTGCCAGCAGCCCCCGAACGGCTAGCGGGGGGGCAGATACGCAGTATTTT. Its protein is CASSPRTASGGADTQYF.

J is TRBJ2-1 and V is TRBV7-9; TRBD1 is a possible D gene (6 bases). Germline CDR1 SEHNR, CDR2 FQNEAQ (reference sequence). The V gene lost 6 bases and the J gene lost 5 bases, with 8 bases spanning the gap. This CDR3 region has 12 residues. The CDR3 sequence: CASRYRDNEQFF. DNA of the CDR3: TGTGCCAGCAGGTACAGGGACAATGAGCAGTTCTTC.

The rearrangement joins TRBV5-1 to TRBJ2-2; no firm D call. Trimming shortened V by 0 bases and J by 4 bases, and 7 bases separated the two germline ends. Germline V gene lookup returns CDR1 SGHRS and CDR2 YFSETQ. The length of the CDR3 is 14 residues. This chain's CDR3 is CASSLVPGTGELFF. Written as DNA, the CDR3 is TGCGCCAGCAGCTTGGTTCCGGGCACCGGGGAGCTGTTTTTT.

V gene TRBV4-1 combines with J gene TRBJ1-4; 8 bases align to TRBD1. Trimming cost V 6 bases and J 8 bases; bases outside gene matches: 8. Germline CDR1 MGHRA, CDR2 YSYEKL. This CDR3 contains 14 residues. The CDR3 DNA reads as TGCGCCAGCAGATATCAGGGGGCAAGGGAAAAACTGTTTTTT. Its translation: CASRYQGAREKLFF.

V usage is TRBV7-8 and J usage is TRBJ1-2; D not resolved. V lost 1 base and J 8 bases, leaving 8 bases between the germline ends. Germline CDR1 is SGHVS and CDR2 is FQNEAQ. CDR3 size: 12 residues. CDR3: CASSLGPRGYTF. Here the CDR3 DNA reads TGTGCCAGCAGCTTAGGCCCAAGGGGCTACACCTTC.

This clonotype has more than one count but fewer than ten. The chain uses TRBV6-5 and TRBJ2-5, with D possibly called TRBD1 or TRBD2 (5 bases each). The J call may be wrong; the DNA end is better matched by TRBJ2-7. The CDR3 runs 15 residues. The germline CDR1 and CDR2 sequences are MNHEY and SVGAGI. The CDR3 loop reads CASSYGAGEVYEQYF. The CDR3 nucleotides are TGTGCCAGCAGTTACGGGGCGGGTGAGGTCTACGAGCAGTACTTC.

A few counts support this clonotype. The chain employs TRBV10-3 and TRBJ2-1; 9 positions agree with TRBD2. V was clipped by 10 bases and J by 1 base; unmatched bases: 5. This CDR3 comprises 14 residues. CDR1 and CDR2 from the germline V gene are ENHRY and SYGVKD. The CDR3 nucleotides are TGTGCCACGATAGCGGGGGAATCCTACAATGAGCAGTTCTTC. This translates into CATIAGESYNEQFF.

This clonotype was observed a handful of times. The chain joins TRBV4-3 to TRBJ2-7; D gene ambiguous. Deletions cut 0 bases from V and 0 bases from J, with 15 bases between. The CDR3 runs to 17 residues. In germline, CDR1 is LGHNA, CDR2 YSLEER. In DNA form, the CDR3 reads TGCGCCAGCAGCCAAGACCCTCCCCCAGCAAGCTCCTACGAGCAGTACTTC. Translation: CASSQDPPPASSYEQYF.

This clonotype has only a few counts. The chain is built from TRBV12-3 or TRBV12-4 and TRBJ2-1; no definite D call. V was trimmed by 3 bases and J by 5 bases, leaving 5 bases between them. CDR3 length: 12 residues. The CDR3, as DNA: TGTGCCAGCAGTTTTTATGACAATGAGCAGTTCTTC. It is translated as CASSFYDNEQFF.